This is a list of T cell receptor beta chains from one sample in a study of OX40 agonist ivuxolimab in advanced cancers. Libraries were prepared by immunoSEQ multiplex PCR; TCRdb keeps only in-frame clonotypes and omits some of them. Of about 64,000 clones listed, 84% are singletons. The sample consisted of CD4+ or CD8+ T cells sorted from blood, taken in a trial of the OX40 agonist ivuxolimab. Receptors originate from an adult with an advanced solid tumor such as melanoma, head and neck, liver or kidney cancer. The CDR3 runs from the conserved cysteine through the conserved F or W. The order of the fields is D gene, J gene, clone size, V gene, CDR3 protein, CDR3 DNA. A D gene is named only where the DNA matches it firmly. Rows give clone size only sometimes, using once, few, many, or a class for an expanded clone.

d_gene: -
j_gene: TRBJ2-3
abundance: -
v_gene: TRBV29-1
CDR3aa: CSARDTTDTQYF
CDR3nt: TGCAGCGCCCGGGACACCACAGATACGCAGTATTTT

d_gene: TRBD1
j_gene: TRBJ2-3
abundance: -
v_gene: TRBV7-2
CDR3aa: CASSPTPGTGVSDTQYF
CDR3nt: TGTGCCAGCAGCCCGACCCCGGGGACAGGGGTTTCAGATACGCAGTATTTT

d_gene: TRBD1
j_gene: TRBJ1-4
abundance: -
v_gene: TRBV18
CDR3aa: CASSPGQNNEKLFF
CDR3nt: TGTGCCAGCTCGCCGGGACAGAATAATGAAAAACTGTTTTTT

d_gene: -
j_gene: TRBJ1-1
abundance: -
v_gene: TRBV4-2
CDR3aa: CASSQGAGGNTEAFF
CDR3nt: TGTGCCAGCAGCCAAGGGGCGGGGGGGAACACTGAAGCTTTCTTT

d_gene: -
j_gene: TRBJ1-2
abundance: -
v_gene: TRBV6-1
CDR3aa: CASSEGVGAYGYTF
CDR3nt: TGTGCCAGCAGTGAAGGTGTGGGGGCTTATGGCTACACCTTC

d_gene: -
j_gene: TRBJ1-3
abundance: -
v_gene: TRBV4-1
CDR3aa: CASSQVTVRWRNTIYF
CDR3nt: TGCGCCAGCAGCCAAGTGACAGTTCGTTGGAGAAACACCATATATTTT

d_gene: -
j_gene: TRBJ1-5
abundance: -
v_gene: TRBV5-4
CDR3aa: CASSLEGPNQPQHF
CDR3nt: TGTGCCAGCAGCTTGGAGGGGCCGAATCAGCCCCAGCATTTT

d_gene: -
j_gene: TRBJ2-3
abundance: few
v_gene: TRBV7-3
CDR3aa: CASSARWTASTDTQYF
CDR3nt: TGTGCCAGCAGCGCAAGATGGACGGCCAGCACAGATACGCAGTATTTT

d_gene: TRBD1
j_gene: TRBJ1-2
abundance: -
v_gene: TRBV5-1
CDR3aa: CASSLAGGREYGYTF
CDR3nt: TGCGCCAGCAGTCTGGCAGGGGGCCGGGAATATGGCTACACCTTC

d_gene: -
j_gene: TRBJ1-1
abundance: -
v_gene: TRBV7-9
CDR3aa: CASSFSGTEAFF
CDR3nt: TGTGCCAGCAGCTTTTCCGGGACAGAAGCTTTCTTT

d_gene: -
j_gene: TRBJ2-5
abundance: -
v_gene: TRBV18
CDR3aa: CASSPRGSGETQYF
CDR3nt: TGTGCCAGCTCACCACGAGGAAGCGGGGAGACCCAGTACTTC

d_gene: TRBD2
j_gene: TRBJ2-2
abundance: -
v_gene: TRBV27
CDR3aa: CASRKTAGPAGELFF
CDR3nt: TGTGCCAGCAGGAAGACAGCGGGACCAGCCGGGGAGCTGTTTTTT

d_gene: -
j_gene: TRBJ2-2
abundance: -
v_gene: TRBV6-5
CDR3aa: CASIPSWGGELFF
CDR3nt: TGTGCCAGCATCCCAAGTTGGGGCGGGGAGCTGTTTTTT

d_gene: TRBD1
j_gene: TRBJ1-2
abundance: -
v_gene: TRBV5-1
CDR3aa: CASSPGTGEDYGYTF
CDR3nt: TGCGCCAGCAGCCCCGGGACAGGGGAAGACTATGGCTACACCTTC

d_gene: TRBD2
j_gene: TRBJ2-3
abundance: -
v_gene: TRBV2
CDR3aa: CATRLAESTDTQYF
CDR3nt: TGTGCCACGAGACTAGCGGAGAGCACAGATACGCAGTATTTT

d_gene: -
j_gene: TRBJ1-4
abundance: -
v_gene: TRBV5-1
CDR3aa: CASSLAGNNEKLFF
CDR3nt: TGCGCCAGCAGCTTGGCGGGGAATAATGAAAAACTGTTTTTT

d_gene: -
j_gene: TRBJ2-5
abundance: -
v_gene: TRBV5-1
CDR3aa: CASSLGVRGGETQYF
CDR3nt: TGCGCCAGCAGCTTGGGTGTCCGGGGTGGCGAGACCCAGTACTTC

d_gene: TRBD2
j_gene: TRBJ2-7
abundance: few
v_gene: TRBV11-2
CDR3aa: CASSPTSGAIPYEQYF
CDR3nt: TGTGCCAGCAGCCCTACTAGCGGGGCAATCCCCTACGAGCAGTACTTC

d_gene: -
j_gene: TRBJ1-5
abundance: few
v_gene: TRBV7-9
CDR3aa: CASSQGVGQPQHF
CDR3nt: TGTGCCAGCAGCCAAGGGGTTGGTCAGCCCCAGCATTTT

d_gene: -
j_gene: TRBJ1-5
abundance: -
v_gene: TRBV5-1
CDR3aa: CASSLGAGAQPQHF
CDR3nt: TGCGCCAGCAGCTTGGGAGCCGGAGCGCAGCCCCAGCATTTT

d_gene: -
j_gene: TRBJ2-1
abundance: -
v_gene: TRBV5-4
CDR3aa: CASSSPSGTRSNEQFF
CDR3nt: TGTGCCAGCAGCTCTCCCTCCGGGACCCGGAGCAATGAGCAGTTCTTC

d_gene: -
j_gene: TRBJ2-1
abundance: -
v_gene: TRBV18
CDR3aa: CASSYSTGNDEQFF
CDR3nt: TGTGCCAGCTCATATTCGACAGGCAACGATGAGCAGTTCTTC

d_gene: TRBD2
j_gene: TRBJ2-3
abundance: -
v_gene: TRBV4-1
CDR3aa: CASSQAGTSGRAGGDTQYF
CDR3nt: TGCGCCAGCAGCCAAGCCGGGACTAGCGGGAGGGCCGGGGGGGATACGCAGTATTTT

d_gene: -
j_gene: TRBJ2-3
abundance: -
v_gene: TRBV18
CDR3aa: CASSSGTDTQYF
CDR3nt: TGTGCCAGCTCATCTGGCACAGATACGCAGTATTTT

d_gene: TRBD2
j_gene: TRBJ2-3
abundance: -
v_gene: TRBV9
CDR3aa: CASSVARGAGGLTDTQYF
CDR3nt: TGTGCCAGCAGCGTAGCCAGAGGGGCGGGGGGGCTCACAGATACGCAGTATTTT

d_gene: -
j_gene: TRBJ2-2
abundance: -
v_gene: TRBV4-3
CDR3aa: CASSQEVNTNTGELFF
CDR3nt: TGCGCCAGCAGCCAAGAAGTTAACACGAACACCGGGGAGCTGTTTTTT

d_gene: -
j_gene: TRBJ1-1
abundance: few
v_gene: TRBV7-2
CDR3aa: CASSSQGFGTEAFF
CDR3nt: TGTGCCAGCAGCTCTCAGGGTTTCGGGACTGAAGCTTTCTTT

d_gene: -
j_gene: TRBJ1-2
abundance: -
v_gene: TRBV28
CDR3aa: CASSSTVNYGYTF
CDR3nt: TGTGCCAGCAGTTCCACTGTTAACTATGGCTACACCTTC

d_gene: -
j_gene: TRBJ1-3
abundance: few
v_gene: TRBV7-9
CDR3aa: CASSTAGNTIYF
CDR3nt: TGTGCCAGCAGCACAGCTGGAAACACCATATATTTT

d_gene: TRBD2
j_gene: TRBJ2-1
abundance: -
v_gene: TRBV7-3
CDR3aa: CASSLKRGTSFNEQFF
CDR3nt: TGTGCCAGCAGCTTAAAAAGGGGGACTAGCTTCAATGAGCAGTTCTTC

d_gene: -
j_gene: TRBJ2-1
abundance: once
v_gene: TRBV5-1
CDR3aa: CASSVGIGSSSYNEQFF
CDR3nt: TGCGCCAGCAGCGTAGGAATAGGTTCTAGCTCCTACAATGAGCAGTTCTTC

d_gene: TRBD1
j_gene: TRBJ2-2
abundance: -
v_gene: TRBV4-2
CDR3aa: CASSQGTGTNTGELFF
CDR3nt: TGTGCCAGCAGCCAGGGGACAGGCACGAACACCGGGGAGCTGTTTTTT

d_gene: -
j_gene: TRBJ1-4
abundance: -
v_gene: TRBV7-6
CDR3aa: CASSAHNEKLFF
CDR3nt: TGTGCCAGCAGCGCACATAATGAAAAACTGTTTTTT

d_gene: TRBD2
j_gene: TRBJ2-3
abundance: few
v_gene: TRBV9
CDR3aa: CASSVGGGRDTQYF
CDR3nt: TGTGCCAGCAGCGTTGGGGGAGGGAGGGATACGCAGTATTTT

d_gene: -
j_gene: TRBJ2-7
abundance: few
v_gene: TRBV4-2
CDR3aa: CASSPTSGQGGYEQYF
CDR3nt: TGTGCCAGCAGCCCTACCTCTGGGCAGGGGGGCTACGAGCAGTACTTC

d_gene: -
j_gene: TRBJ1-1
abundance: -
v_gene: TRBV7-2
CDR3aa: CASRGRRNTEAFF
CDR3nt: TGTGCCAGCAGGGGCCGGAGGAACACTGAAGCTTTCTTT

d_gene: -
j_gene: TRBJ2-7
abundance: -
v_gene: TRBV30
CDR3aa: CAWSCQGRDYEQYF
CDR3nt: TGTGCCTGGAGTTGTCAGGGCAGGGACTACGAGCAGTACTTC

d_gene: TRBD2
j_gene: TRBJ2-4
abundance: -
v_gene: TRBV29-1
CDR3aa: CSVRPTSGGKNIQYF
CDR3nt: TGCAGCGTCCGGCCGACTAGCGGGGGGAAAAACATTCAGTACTTC

d_gene: -
j_gene: TRBJ2-5
abundance: once
v_gene: TRBV11-2
CDR3aa: CASRQGETQYF
CDR3nt: TGTGCCAGCAGGCAGGGGGAGACCCAGTACTTC